This TCR beta chain was profiled in a study of cytomegalovirus exposure and HLA in healthy donors. Study conclusions and caveats: An analysis that came later showed most CMV-associated TCR beta chains appearing HLA-restricted. Many donors carried some public TCRs, although rarity characterized most TCR sequences.

In the PCR, 60 Vbeta and 13 Jbeta primers were used. This table comes from immunoSEQ multiplex PCR, and its TCRdb copy is limited to in-frame clones, with some not included. The table includes about 81,000 clones, more than 60% detected once. This clone was recorded only once. Its antigen is still unknown. The receptor comes from a man between 45 and 60 years old in good health and CMV-seropositive. Sequencing was performed on PBMCs.

The CDR3 spells CASSHPGTVGLTQYF. In nucleotides, the CDR3 is TGCGCCAGCAGCCATCCCGGGACAGTGGGTCTGACCCAGTACTTC. The chain uses TRBV4-1 and TRBJ2-5; 7 bases are shared with TRBD1. Trimming took 3 bases from V and 7 from J; bases not matched to a gene: 11. Germline V CDR1 and CDR2: MGHRA, YSYEKL. The CDR3 totals 15 residues.